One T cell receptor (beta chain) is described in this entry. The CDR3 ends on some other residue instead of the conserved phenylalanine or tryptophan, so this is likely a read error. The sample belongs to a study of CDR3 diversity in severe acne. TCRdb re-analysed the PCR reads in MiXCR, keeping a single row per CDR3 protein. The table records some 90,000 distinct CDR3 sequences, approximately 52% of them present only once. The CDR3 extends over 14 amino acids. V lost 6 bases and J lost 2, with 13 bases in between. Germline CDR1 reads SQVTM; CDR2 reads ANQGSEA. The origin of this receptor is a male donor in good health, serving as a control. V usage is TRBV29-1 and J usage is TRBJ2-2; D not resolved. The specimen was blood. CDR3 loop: CSVPKTSNTGELFS. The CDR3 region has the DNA TGCAGCGTACCCAAGACATCCAACACCGGGGAGCTGTTTTCT.